These 17 T cell receptor beta chains were all obtained from the same sample, sequenced in a study of blood T cell repertoires in COVID-19. Repertoires were generated with immunoSEQ multiplex PCR, while TCRdb's copy carries only in-frame clones and drops some. The sample records around 180,000 clones, approximately 79% being singletons. The sequencing sample was made of peripheral blood. The receptors here all came from a woman of 80 years or more with acute or convalescent COVID-19.

The chain has TRBV18 and TRBJ2-5; no definite D call. Germline CDR1 KGHSH, CDR2 LQKENI. The CDR3 extends over 13 amino acids. V lost 3 bases to trimming and J lost 1 base, with 6 bases between them. DNA of the CDR3: TGTGCCAGCTCACCGCGGAGCCAAGAGACCCAGTACTTC. Protein product: CASSPRSQETQYF.

The J gene is TRBJ1-2, the V gene TRBV19, with 10 positions matching TRBD1. The germline V gene has CDR1 LNHDA and CDR2 SQIVND (reference sequence). The V segment lost 1 base and the J segment 8 bases; nucleotides outside the gene matches: 7. The CDR3 runs 15 residues. This chain's CDR3 is CASSIVPGTGEGYTF. In DNA, the CDR3 is TGTGCCAGTAGTATAGTCCCCGGGACAGGGGAAGGCTACACCTTC.

The V gene is TRBV11-3, the J gene TRBJ2-1; possibly TRBD2 for D (6 bases). CDR3 length: 17 amino acids. Germline values: CDR1 SGHNT, CDR2 YENEEA. The ends were cut back, 1 base at V and 0 bases at J, with 13 bases in the middle. The CDR3 loop is CASSLGGGSGSYNEQFF. CDR3 DNA sequence: TGTGCCAGCAGCTTAGGTGGGGGTAGCGGCTCCTACAATGAGCAGTTCTTC.

V and J are TRBV28 and TRBJ1-4; TRBD1 is a possible D gene (5 bases). Germline V gives CDR1 MDHEN, CDR2 SYDVKM. V was cut by 6 bases and J by 0 bases, with 8 bases left in between. The CDR3 runs to 14 residues. The CDR3 nucleotides read TGTGCCAGCAGGCAGACAGCAACTAATGAAAAACTGTTTTTT. Translated: CASRQTATNEKLFF.

Here the CDR3 DNA reads TGTGCCAGTAGTATTAATGCGGGGTCGGGCACCGGGGAGCTGTTTTTT. It yields the protein CASSINAGSGTGELFF. The chain recombines TRBV19 with TRBJ2-2; a possible D gene is TRBD2 (6 bases). In germline, CDR1 is LNHDA, CDR2 SQIVND (reference sequence). The CDR3 has 16 amino acids. Trimming cost V 3 bases and J 4 bases, with 15 bases left between them.

The rearrangement uses TRBV6-2 or TRBV6-3 and TRBJ2-5; 9 bases are shared with TRBD2. The junction had 9 bases not matched to a gene; V was cut back by 2 bases and J by 5 bases. The CDR3 runs to 16 residues. Germline lookup yields CDR1 MNHEY and CDR2 SVGEGT. CDR3 sequence: CASSYTSSGIAETQYF. The CDR3 DNA reads as TGTGCCAGCAGTTACACCTCTAGCGGGATCGCGGAGACCCAGTACTTC.

The chain carries TRBV5-4 and TRBJ2-4; D is unclear. Germline loops: CDR1 SGHNT, CDR2 YYREEE (reference sequence). V lost 0 bases and J lost 6, with 13 bases in between. This CDR3 region has 15 residues. The CDR3 region is CASSLGGDRRNIQYF. The CDR3, as DNA: TGTGCCAGCAGCTTGGGAGGCGACCGGCGAAACATTCAGTACTTC. The full variable domain, with the rest looked up from reference TRBV5-4 and TRBJ2-4, is ETGVTQSPTHLIKTRGQQVTLRCSSQSGHNTVSWYQQALGQGPQFIFQYYREEENGRGNFPPRFSGLQFPNYSSELNVNALELDDSALYLCASSLGGDRRNIQYFGAGTRLSVL.

The V and J genes are TRBV27 and TRBJ2-1, with D perhaps TRBD2 (6 bases). Germline V lookup: CDR1 MNHEY, CDR2 SMNVEV (reference sequence). The CDR3 is 15 amino acids. Trimming shortened V by 6 bases and J by 5 bases, and 17 bases separated the two germline ends. The CDR3: CASSFQEGNNNEQFF. CDR3 in DNA: TGTGCCAGCAGCTTCCAGGAGGGGAATAACAATGAGCAGTTCTTC.

The V call is TRBV19, the J call TRBJ1-4; D gene ambiguous. This CDR3 is 12 amino acids long. Trimming took off 4 bases at V and 9 bases at J, with 9 bases between the two ends. Per the germline V gene, CDR1 is LNHDA and CDR2 is SQIVND (reference sequence). The CDR3 loop reads CASSTRDKKLFF. CDR3 DNA sequence: TGTGCCAGTAGTACCCGGGATAAAAAACTGTTTTTT.

V is TRBV2 and J is TRBJ2-3, with D possibly being TRBD2 (6 bases). Germline lookup yields CDR1 SNHLY and CDR2 FYNNEI. CDR3 length equals 14 residues. Trimming removed 4 bases from V and 0 bases from J, with 8 bases in between. The CDR3 nucleotides read TGTGCCAGCAGTGCACGGGAGAGCACAGATACGCAGTATTTT. Translating gives CASSARESTDTQYF.

The J gene is TRBJ1-5, the V gene TRBV2, with TRBD1 matching 8 bases. This CDR3 spans 15 amino acids. V gave up 7 bases and J gave up 0 bases; unmatched junction bases: 5. In germline, CDR1 is SNHLY, CDR2 FYNNEI. CDR3 sequence reads: CASTEQGVSNQPQHF. CDR3 nucleotide sequence: TGTGCCAGCACCGAACAGGGGGTTAGCAATCAGCCCCAGCATTTT.

The chain couples TRBV7-2 to TRBJ2-5; D is perhaps TRBD2 (6 bases). The CDR3 is 19 amino acids. Germline lookup yields CDR1 SGHTA and CDR2 FQGNSA. With 3 bases removed from V and 4 bases from J, the gap between germline ends came to 27 bases. The CDR3 spells CASSFGMRGTGGGGETQYF. As DNA, the CDR3 is TGTGCCAGCAGCTTTGGGATGCGCGGAACGGGTGGGGGAGGAGAGACCCAGTACTTC.

The rearrangement uses TRBV7-2 and TRBJ2-7; 10 bases are a match to TRBD1. The trim removed 0 bases at V and 2 bases at J, leaving 1 base unmatched. Germline V gene data show CDR1 as SGHTA and CDR2 as FQGNSA. CDR3 length: 15 amino acids. The CDR3 nucleotides read TGTGCCAGCAGCTTAGCCGGGACAGGGGCCTACGAGCAGTACTTC. It encodes CASSLAGTGAYEQYF.

This clone occurred once. The gene calls are TRBV28 and TRBJ1-5, with 8 bases lining up with TRBD1. CDR3 size: 14 residues. Germline-derived CDR1 and CDR2 are MDHEN and SYDVKM. V dropped 6 bases and J dropped 7; count of bases not matched to a gene: 8. CDR3 bases: TGTGCCAGCAGGACTGGACAGGGATACCAGCCCCAGCATTTT. Protein: CASRTGQGYQPQHF.

The chain combines TRBV6-1 with TRBJ1-2; 10 bases map to TRBD1. The CDR3 is 15 amino acids. Losses at the gene ends were 1 base for V and 2 bases for J; bases not matched to a gene: 1. Germline CDR1 is MNHNS and CDR2 is SASEGT. The CDR3 DNA reads TGTGCCAGCAGTGAAGGACAGGGGGCAAACTATGGCTACACCTTC. Its translation is CASSEGQGANYGYTF.

The rearrangement uses TRBV7-9 and TRBJ2-1; D might be TRBD2 (6 bases). V shed 5 bases and J shed 5 bases, with 19 bases lying between them. The germline V gene encodes CDR1 SEHNR and CDR2 FQNEAQ (reference sequence). The CDR3 runs 16 residues. The CDR3 DNA sequence: TGTGCCAGCAGCCCTTTGGGGGACTCCGTTAACAATGAGCAGTTCTTC. This translates into CASSPLGDSVNNEQFF.

This rearrangement joins TRBV5-8 to TRBJ2-1; TRBD2 is a possible D gene (6 bases). The CDR3 consists of 18 residues. Germline CDR1 is SGHTS and CDR2 is YDEGEE. Trimming pared 4 bases from V and 10 bases from J, leaving 30 bases between. CDR3 DNA sequence: TGTGCCAGCAGCCCGGAACAAGTCGGGACTGCCCTCCTGGTAGAGCAGTTCTTC. This sequence encodes CASSPEQVGTALLVEQFF.